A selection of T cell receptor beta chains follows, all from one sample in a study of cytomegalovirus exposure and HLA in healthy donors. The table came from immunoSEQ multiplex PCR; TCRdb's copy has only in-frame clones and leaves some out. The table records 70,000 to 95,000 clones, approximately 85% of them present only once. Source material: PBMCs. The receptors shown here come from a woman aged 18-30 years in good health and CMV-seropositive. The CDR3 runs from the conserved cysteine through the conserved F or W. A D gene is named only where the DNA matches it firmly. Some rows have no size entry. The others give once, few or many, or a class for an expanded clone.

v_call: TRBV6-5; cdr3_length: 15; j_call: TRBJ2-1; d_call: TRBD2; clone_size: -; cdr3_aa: CASSLLAGAYNEQFF; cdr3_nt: TGTGCCAGCAGCCTACTAGCGGGGGCCTACAATGAGCAGTTCTTC
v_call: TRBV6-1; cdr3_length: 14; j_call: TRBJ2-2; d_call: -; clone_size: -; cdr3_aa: CASSQLQGPGELFF; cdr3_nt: TGTGCCAGCAGTCAACTACAGGGTCCCGGGGAGCTGTTTTTT
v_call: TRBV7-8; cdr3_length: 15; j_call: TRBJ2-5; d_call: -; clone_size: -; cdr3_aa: CASSPSDRGWETQYF; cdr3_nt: TGTGCCAGCAGCCCCTCGGATAGGGGATGGGAGACCCAGTACTTC
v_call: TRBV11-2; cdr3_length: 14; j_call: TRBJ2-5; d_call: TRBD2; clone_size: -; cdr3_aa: CASSFWGLEETQYF; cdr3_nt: TGTGCCAGCAGCTTCTGGGGACTAGAAGAGACCCAGTACTTC
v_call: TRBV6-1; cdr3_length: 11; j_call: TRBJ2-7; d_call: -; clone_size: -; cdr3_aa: CASSAAYEQYF; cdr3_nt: TGTGCCAGCAGTGCGGCCTACGAGCAGTACTTC
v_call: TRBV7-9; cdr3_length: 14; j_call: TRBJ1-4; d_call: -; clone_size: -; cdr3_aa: CSSSTGTWNEKLFF; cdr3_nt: TGTTCCAGCAGTACCGGGACATGGAATGAAAAACTGTTTTTT
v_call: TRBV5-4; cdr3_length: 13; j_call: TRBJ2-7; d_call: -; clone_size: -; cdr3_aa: CASSLDRMGEQYF; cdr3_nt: TGTGCCAGCAGCTTGGACAGAATGGGCGAGCAGTACTTC
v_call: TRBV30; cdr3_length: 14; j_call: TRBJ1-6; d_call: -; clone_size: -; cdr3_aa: CAWSVSGYNSPLHF; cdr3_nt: TGTGCCTGGAGTGTAAGCGGTTATAATTCACCCCTCCACTTT
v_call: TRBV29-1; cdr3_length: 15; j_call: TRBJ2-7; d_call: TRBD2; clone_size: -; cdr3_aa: CSVISGRGGGYEQYF; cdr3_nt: TGCAGCGTCATTAGCGGGAGAGGTGGGGGTTACGAGCAGTACTTC
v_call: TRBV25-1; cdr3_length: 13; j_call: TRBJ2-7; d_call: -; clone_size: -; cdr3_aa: CASSDGVNYEQYF; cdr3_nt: TGTGCCAGCAGTGACGGGGTGAACTACGAGCAGTACTTC
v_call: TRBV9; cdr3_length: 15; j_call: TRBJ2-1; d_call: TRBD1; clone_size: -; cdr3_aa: CASSAYRGDHNEQFF; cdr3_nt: TGTGCCAGCAGCGCTTACAGGGGAGACCACAATGAGCAGTTCTTC
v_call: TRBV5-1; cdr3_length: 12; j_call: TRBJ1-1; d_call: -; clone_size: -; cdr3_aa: CASSPGTTGAFF; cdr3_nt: TGCGCCAGCAGCCCAGGGACAACGGGAGCTTTCTTT
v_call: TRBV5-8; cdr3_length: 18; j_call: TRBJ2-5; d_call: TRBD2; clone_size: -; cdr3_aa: CASSPGLAGANDQETQYF; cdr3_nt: TGTGCCAGCAGCCCGGGACTAGCGGGGGCCAACGACCAAGAGACCCAGTACTTC
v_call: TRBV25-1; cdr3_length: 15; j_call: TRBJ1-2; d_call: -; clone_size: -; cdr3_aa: CASSEFSGSKDGYTF; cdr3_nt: TGTGCCAGCAGTGAATTTTCGGGTTCCAAGGATGGCTACACCTTC
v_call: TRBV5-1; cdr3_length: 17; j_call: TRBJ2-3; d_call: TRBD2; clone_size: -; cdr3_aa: CASSPPGTSGRLDTQYF; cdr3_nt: TGCGCCAGCAGCCCCCCCGGGACTAGCGGGAGGTTAGATACGCAGTATTTT
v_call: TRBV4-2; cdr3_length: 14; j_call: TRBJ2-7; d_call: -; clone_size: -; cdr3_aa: CASSQGLSAYEQYF; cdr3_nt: TGTGCCAGCAGCCAGGGCTTGTCAGCCTACGAGCAGTACTTC
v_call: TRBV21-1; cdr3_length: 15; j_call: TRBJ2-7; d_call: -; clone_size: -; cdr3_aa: CASSKVTAPFYEQYF; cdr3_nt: TGTGCCAGCAGCAAAGTGACAGCGCCGTTCTACGAGCAGTACTTC
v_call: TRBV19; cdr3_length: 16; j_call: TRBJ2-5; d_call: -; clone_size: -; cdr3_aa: CASMKTYRANQETQYF; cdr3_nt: TGTGCCAGTATGAAGACTTACAGGGCTAATCAAGAGACCCAGTACTTC
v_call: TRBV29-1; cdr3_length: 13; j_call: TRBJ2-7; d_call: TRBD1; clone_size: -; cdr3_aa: CSVTGALLYEQYF; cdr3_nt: TGCAGCGTGACAGGGGCGCTTTTATACGAGCAGTACTTC
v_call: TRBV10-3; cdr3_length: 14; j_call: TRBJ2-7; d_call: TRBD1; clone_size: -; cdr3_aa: CAISGDRAGYEQYF; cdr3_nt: TGTGCCATCAGTGGAGACAGGGCGGGTTACGAGCAGTACTTC
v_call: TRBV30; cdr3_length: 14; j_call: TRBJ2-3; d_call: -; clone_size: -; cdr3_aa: CAWSVQVMTDTQYF; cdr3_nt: TGTGCCTGGAGTGTACAGGTGATGACAGATACGCAGTATTTT
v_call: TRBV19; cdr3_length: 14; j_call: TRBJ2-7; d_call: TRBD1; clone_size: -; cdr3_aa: CATSFTGVFYEQYF; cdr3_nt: TGTGCCACCTCCTTTACAGGGGTCTTCTACGAGCAGTACTTC
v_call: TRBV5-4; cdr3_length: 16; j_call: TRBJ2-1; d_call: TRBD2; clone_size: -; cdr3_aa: CASSPEAGGSYNEQFF; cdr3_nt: TGTGCCAGCAGCCCCGAAGCGGGGGGGTCCTACAATGAGCAGTTCTTC
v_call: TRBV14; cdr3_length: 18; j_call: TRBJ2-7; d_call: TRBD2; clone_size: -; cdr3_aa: CASSPTGTSGRATYEQYF; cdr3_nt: TGTGCCAGCAGCCCCACCGGGACTAGCGGGAGGGCCACCTACGAGCAGTACTTC
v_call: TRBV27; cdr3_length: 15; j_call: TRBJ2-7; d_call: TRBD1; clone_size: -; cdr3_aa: CASSSRQGFTYEQYF; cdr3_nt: TGTGCCAGCAGTTCTCGACAGGGGTTCACCTACGAGCAGTACTTC
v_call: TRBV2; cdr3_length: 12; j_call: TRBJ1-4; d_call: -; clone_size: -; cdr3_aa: CASYRKDSFLFF; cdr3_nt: TGTGCCAGCTATCGGAAAGACAGTTTCTTGTTTTTT
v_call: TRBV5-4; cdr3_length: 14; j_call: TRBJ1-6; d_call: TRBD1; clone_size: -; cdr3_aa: CASSLETGNSPLHF; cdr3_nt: TGTGCCAGCAGCTTGGAGACAGGGAATTCACCCCTCCACTTT
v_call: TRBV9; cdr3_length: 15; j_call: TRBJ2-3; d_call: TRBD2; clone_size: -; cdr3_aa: CASSEVGGVTDTQYF; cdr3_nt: TGTGCCAGCAGCGAGGTCGGGGGGGTCACAGATACGCAGTATTTT
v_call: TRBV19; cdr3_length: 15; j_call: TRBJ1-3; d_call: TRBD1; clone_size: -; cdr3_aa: CASDYGTGPGNTIYF; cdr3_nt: TGTGCCAGTGACTACGGGACAGGACCTGGAAACACCATATATTTT
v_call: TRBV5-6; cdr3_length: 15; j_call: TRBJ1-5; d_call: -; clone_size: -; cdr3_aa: CASSLEGRGHQPQHF; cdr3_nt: TGTGCCAGCAGCTTGGAAGGGCGCGGGCATCAGCCCCAGCATTTT
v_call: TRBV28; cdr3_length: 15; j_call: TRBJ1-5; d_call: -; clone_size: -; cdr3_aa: CASSLRGGISQPQHF; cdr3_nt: TGTGCCAGCAGTTTAAGGGGGGGCATTAGTCAGCCCCAGCATTTT
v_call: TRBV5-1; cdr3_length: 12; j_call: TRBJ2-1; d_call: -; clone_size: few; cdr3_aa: CASSRVENEQFF; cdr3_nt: TGCGCCAGCAGTCGCGTAGAGAATGAGCAGTTCTTC
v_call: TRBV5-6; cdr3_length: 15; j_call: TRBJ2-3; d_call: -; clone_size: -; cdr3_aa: CASSLASRGKDTQYF; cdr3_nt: TGTGCCAGCAGCTTGGCTAGCAGGGGCAAGGATACGCAGTATTTT
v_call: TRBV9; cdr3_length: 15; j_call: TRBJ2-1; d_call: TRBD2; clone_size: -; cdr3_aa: CASSSGLADYNEQFF; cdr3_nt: TGTGCCAGCAGCTCAGGACTAGCGGATTACAATGAGCAGTTCTTC
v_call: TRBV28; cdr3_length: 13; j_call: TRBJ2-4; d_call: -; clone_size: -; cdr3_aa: CASSLGLDSAQYF; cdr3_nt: TGTGCCAGCAGTTTGGGACTGGACTCGGCTCAGTACTTC
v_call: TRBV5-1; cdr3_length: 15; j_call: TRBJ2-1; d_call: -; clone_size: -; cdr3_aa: CASSLALATLNEQFF; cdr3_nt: TGCGCCAGCAGCTTGGCCTTAGCTACCCTCAATGAGCAGTTCTTC